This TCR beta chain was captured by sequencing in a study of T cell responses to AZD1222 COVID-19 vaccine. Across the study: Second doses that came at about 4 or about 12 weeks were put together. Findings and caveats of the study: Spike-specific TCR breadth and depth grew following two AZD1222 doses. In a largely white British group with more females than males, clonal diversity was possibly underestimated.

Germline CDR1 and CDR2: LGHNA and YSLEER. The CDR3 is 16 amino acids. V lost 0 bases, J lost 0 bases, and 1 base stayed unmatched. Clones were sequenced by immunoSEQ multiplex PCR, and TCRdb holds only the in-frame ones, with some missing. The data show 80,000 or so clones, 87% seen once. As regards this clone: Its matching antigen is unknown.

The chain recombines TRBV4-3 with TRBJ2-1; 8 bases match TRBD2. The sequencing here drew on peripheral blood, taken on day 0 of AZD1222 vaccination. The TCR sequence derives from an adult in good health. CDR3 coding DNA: TGCGCCAGCAGCCAAGATCGGGGGGGCTCCTACAATGAGCAGTTCTTC. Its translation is CASSQDRGGSYNEQFF.